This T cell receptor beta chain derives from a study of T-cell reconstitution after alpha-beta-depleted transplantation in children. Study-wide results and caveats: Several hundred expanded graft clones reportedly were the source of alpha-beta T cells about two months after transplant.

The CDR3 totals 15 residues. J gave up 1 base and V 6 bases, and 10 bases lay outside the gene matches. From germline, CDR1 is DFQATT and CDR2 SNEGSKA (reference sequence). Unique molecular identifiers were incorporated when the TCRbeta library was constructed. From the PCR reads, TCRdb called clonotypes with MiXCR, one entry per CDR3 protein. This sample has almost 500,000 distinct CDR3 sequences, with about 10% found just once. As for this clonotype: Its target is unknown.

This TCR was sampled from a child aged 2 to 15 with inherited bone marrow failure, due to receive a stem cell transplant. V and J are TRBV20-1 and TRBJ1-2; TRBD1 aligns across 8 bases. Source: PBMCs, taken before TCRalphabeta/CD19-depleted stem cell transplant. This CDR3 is CSAARTGSFNYGYTF. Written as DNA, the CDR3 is TGCAGTGCAGCCCGGACAGGGAGTTTTAACTATGGCTACACCTTC.